This T cell receptor beta chain was captured by sequencing in a study of blood T cells in healthy people across ages. Findings and caveats of the study: Researchers said unsorted PBMCs prevented a conclusive naive versus antigen-experienced comparison.

The V segment lost 6 bases and the J segment 6 bases; nucleotides outside the gene matches: 5. The germline gives CDR1 MNHEY, CDR2 SVGAGI. The CDR3 has 12 amino acids. This clonotype was seen ten or more times. Its antigen is unknown. Aged roughly 6 to 100, donors were systemically healthy Caucasians from Russia. Approximately 10 milliliters of peripheral blood were drawn from each donor into EDTA-treated tubes. Primers used in a second PCR of roughly 6 to 12 cycles were a sample-barcoded 5' primer and a J-beta primer mix. From the 5' RACE reads, TCRdb called clonotypes with MiXCR, one entry per CDR3 protein. The sample holds 550,000 to 800,000 distinct CDR3 sequences; about 32% are singletons and the top ten take approximately 15%.

The chain joins TRBV6-5 to TRBJ2-7; the match to TRBD1 covers 7 bases. The receptor's source is a woman aged 80 or older in good health. The sample consisted of blood. CDR3 sequence: CASRRTGAEQYF. The CDR3, as DNA: TGTGCCAGCAGGCGAACAGGGGCCGAGCAGTACTTC.